These T cell receptor beta chains were read from a single sample in a study of somatic mutations in cytotoxic T cells in rheumatoid arthritis. Data came from immunoSEQ multiplex PCR; TCRdb stores just in-frame clones and leaves some out. Here the sample spans approximately 20,000 clones, around four fifths being singletons. Sequenced material: CD8+ T cells sorted from blood. All receptors derive from a young man with rheumatoid arthritis. Each CDR3 is given with its conserved first and last residue. Fields, in order: J gene, D gene, V gene, clone size, CDR3 protein, CDR3 DNA. D genes are given only for firm matches. Rows may omit the clone size; those that give it use once, few, many or a size class.

TRBJ2-7 | NA | TRBV30 | few | CAWRTTGVYEQYF | TGTGCCTGGAGGACTACCGGAGTTTACGAGCAGTACTTC
TRBJ2-7 | TRBD2 | TRBV9 | NA | CASSLSGKENYEQYF | TGTGCCAGCAGCCTTAGCGGGAAGGAGAACTACGAGCAGTACTTC
TRBJ1-1 | TRBD1 | TRBV6-5 | few | CASGQGTEAFF | TGTGCCAGTGGACAGGGAACTGAAGCTTTCTTT
TRBJ2-2 | TRBD1 | TRBV9 | once | CASSRTGGRGTGELFF | TGTGCCAGCAGTAGAACAGGGGGCAGGGGCACCGGGGAGCTGTTTTTT
TRBJ1-4 | NA | TRBV7-8 | once | CASSLELPNEKLFF | TGTGCCAGCAGCTTAGAGCTCCCTAATGAAAAACTGTTTTTT
TRBJ2-1 | NA | TRBV9 | NA | CASSVVAGASYNEQFF | TGTGCCAGCAGCGTAGTCGCGGGGGCCTCCTACAATGAGCAGTTCTTC
TRBJ2-1 | TRBD2 | TRBV11-3 | NA | CASSLEASGADEQFF | TGTGCCAGCAGCTTAGAGGCTAGCGGGGCCGATGAGCAGTTCTTC
TRBJ2-7 | NA | TRBV13 | NA | CASSLGRTYEQYF | TGTGCCAGCAGCTTAGGCAGAACCTACGAGCAGTACTTC
TRBJ1-1 | NA | TRBV6-5 | NA | CASLGAPGWSEAFF | TGTGCCAGTCTAGGGGCCCCCGGGTGGAGCGAAGCTTTCTTT
TRBJ2-6 | NA | TRBV19 | NA | CASRVTHSGANVLTF | TGTGCCAGTAGGGTCACGCACTCTGGGGCCAACGTCCTGACTTTC
TRBJ1-5 | NA | TRBV5-5 | NA | CASSLGGDQFYSNQPQHF | TGTGCCAGCAGCTTGGGAGGGGACCAATTTTATAGCAATCAGCCCCAGCATTTT
TRBJ2-7 | TRBD2 | TRBV7-9 | NA | CASSGGTSGVYEQYF | TGTGCCAGCAGCGGAGGGACTAGCGGGGTCTACGAGCAGTACTTC
TRBJ2-3 | NA | TRBV5-4 | NA | CASSPGGAPRTDTQYF | TGTGCCAGCAGCCCCGGAGGGGCTCCCCGGACAGATACGCAGTATTTT
TRBJ2-5 | TRBD1 | TRBV28 | NA | CASSTSIIQGARETQYF | TGTGCCAGCAGTACATCAATTATACAGGGGGCCCGAGAGACCCAGTACTTC
TRBJ2-1 | TRBD2 | TRBV9 | NA | CASSPRGDMAYNEQFF | TGTGCCAGCAGCCCCCGGGGGGATATGGCCTACAATGAGCAGTTCTTC
TRBJ2-3 | TRBD2 | TRBV9 | NA | CASSVGGAGGTDTQYF | TGTGCCAGCAGCGTAGGAGGGGCGGGGGGCACAGATACGCAGTATTTT
TRBJ1-1 | NA | TRBV4-1 | NA | CASSQEWGRSEAFF | TGCGCCAGCAGCCAAGAATGGGGTCGCAGTGAAGCTTTCTTT
TRBJ1-1 | NA | TRBV5-5 | once | CASSLGGTRAIGVNTEAFF | TGTGCCAGCAGCTTGGGGGGGACAAGGGCCATTGGCGTGAACACTGAAGCTTTCTTT
TRBJ1-1 | NA | TRBV5-5 | NA | CASSLERTSTEAFF | TGTGCCAGCAGCTTGGAGCGGACGAGCACTGAAGCTTTCTTT
TRBJ2-5 | NA | TRBV7-9 | NA | CASSMVEGPPQETQYF | TGTGCCAGCAGTATGGTGGAGGGGCCTCCTCAAGAGACCCAGTACTTC
TRBJ1-2 | NA | TRBV5-5 | NA | CASSLTGAQGYTF | TGTGCCAGCAGCTTGACGGGGGCGCAGGGCTACACCTTC
TRBJ2-7 | TRBD2 | TRBV14 | NA | CASSQLGLEDEQYF | TGTGCCAGCAGCCAATTAGGACTAGAAGACGAGCAGTACTTC
TRBJ1-5 | NA | TRBV28 | once | CASSYDRFNRKPQHF | TGTGCCAGCAGTTATGACAGGTTTAATAGGAAGCCCCAGCATTTT
TRBJ1-1 | NA | TRBV9 | NA | CASSPGPTEAFF | TGTGCCAGCAGCCCGGGTCCTACTGAAGCTTTCTTT
TRBJ2-7 | NA | TRBV7-6 | NA | CASSLPGINEQYF | TGTGCCAGCAGCTTGCCAGGGATTAACGAGCAGTACTTC
TRBJ2-7 | NA | TRBV21-1 | NA | CWGDEQYF | TGTTGGGGGGACGAGCAGTACTTC
TRBJ2-1 | NA | TRBV21-1 | NA | CASSKVKARTHRNEQFF | TGTGCCAGCAGCAAAGTAAAGGCTCGGACACATCGAAATGAGCAGTTCTTC
TRBJ2-1 | NA | TRBV19 | NA | CASRTGSGSWSYNEQFF | TGTGCCAGTAGAACGGGCTCAGGGTCCTGGTCCTACAATGAGCAGTTCTTC
TRBJ2-3 | TRBD2 | TRBV6-1 | NA | CASSSAGAVTDTQYF | TGTGCCAGCAGTTCAGCGGGGGCCGTCACAGATACGCAGTATTTT
TRBJ2-7 | TRBD1 | TRBV10-3 | NA | CAATTGTASSYEQYF | TGTGCCGCCACCACAGGGACAGCAAGCTCCTACGAGCAGTACTTC
TRBJ1-4 | NA | TRBV4-2 | NA | CASSQEEHTTNEKLFF | TGTGCCAGCAGCCAAGAAGAACACACAACTAATGAAAAACTGTTTTTT
TRBJ2-7 | TRBD1 | TRBV27 | NA | CASSFGQGEDEQYF | TGTGCCAGCAGTTTTGGACAGGGGGAGGACGAGCAGTACTTC
TRBJ1-2 | NA | TRBV6-5 | NA | CASSYSLIYGYTF | TGTGCCAGCAGTTACTCTTTGATCTATGGCTACACCTTC
TRBJ2-2 | NA | TRBV7-9 | NA | CASRFASNTGELFF | TGTGCCAGCAGGTTTGCTTCGAACACCGGGGAGCTGTTTTTT
TRBJ2-7 | NA | TRBV6-1 | few | CASSERESNEQYF | TGTGCCAGCAGTGAAAGGGAGAGCAACGAGCAGTACTTC
TRBJ2-1 | NA | TRBV9 | NA | CASSAPGEWVYNEQFF | TGTGCCAGCAGCGCTCCAGGGGAGTGGGTCTACAATGAGCAGTTCTTC
TRBJ1-4 | NA | TRBV4-1 | once | CASSPPGEGEKLFF | TGCGCCAGCAGCCCCCCTGGGGAGGGAGAAAAACTGTTTTTT
TRBJ2-3 | NA | TRBV2 | NA | CASSWQGADTQYF | TGTGCCAGCAGTTGGCAGGGTGCAGATACGCAGTATTTT
TRBJ2-1 | TRBD2 | TRBV6-5 | NA | CASRPGGAGYEQFF | TGTGCCAGCAGGCCCGGGGGGGCCGGCTATGAGCAGTTCTTC
TRBJ2-1 | NA | TRBV28 | NA | CASSLHPPGGAYNEQFF | TGTGCCAGCAGTCTTCACCCGCCAGGGGGGGCCTACAATGAGCAGTTCTTC
TRBJ2-3 | NA | TRBV6-4 | NA | CASSDSTSSDTQYF | TGTGCCAGCAGTGACTCGACCTCTTCAGATACGCAGTATTTT
TRBJ1-5 | TRBD1 | TRBV19 | NA | CASSIVGGRGLNSNQPQHF | TGTGCCAGTAGTATAGTGGGGGGCAGGGGGCTGAATAGCAATCAGCCCCAGCATTTT
TRBJ2-7 | NA | TRBV21-1 | NA | CASSKDGDDYEQYF | TGTGCCAGCAGCAAAGATGGCGATGACTACGAGCAGTACTTC
TRBJ2-7 | NA | TRBV19 | NA | CASSIGQASSYEQYF | TGTGCCAGTAGTATAGGACAGGCGAGCTCCTACGAGCAGTACTTC
TRBJ1-4 | NA | TRBV9 | once | CASSGPRGGANEKLFF | TGTGCCAGCAGTGGACCCCGGGGGGGGGCTAATGAAAAACTGTTTTTT
TRBJ2-1 | TRBD2 | TRBV19 | NA | CASTLAGGPSEQFF | TGTGCCAGTACCTTAGCGGGGGGGCCGAGTGAGCAGTTCTTC
TRBJ1-4 | NA | TRBV13 | NA | CASSYGLEDEKLFF | TGTGCCAGCAGCTATGGACTGGAAGATGAAAAACTGTTTTTT
TRBJ2-3 | NA | TRBV9 | NA | CASSPQGGKADTQYF | TGTGCCAGCAGCCCCCAAGGGGGGAAGGCAGATACGCAGTATTTT
TRBJ1-2 | NA | TRBV29-1 | once | CSVVSMGTPYGYTF | TGCAGCGTTGTCTCAATGGGGACTCCCTATGGCTACACCTTC